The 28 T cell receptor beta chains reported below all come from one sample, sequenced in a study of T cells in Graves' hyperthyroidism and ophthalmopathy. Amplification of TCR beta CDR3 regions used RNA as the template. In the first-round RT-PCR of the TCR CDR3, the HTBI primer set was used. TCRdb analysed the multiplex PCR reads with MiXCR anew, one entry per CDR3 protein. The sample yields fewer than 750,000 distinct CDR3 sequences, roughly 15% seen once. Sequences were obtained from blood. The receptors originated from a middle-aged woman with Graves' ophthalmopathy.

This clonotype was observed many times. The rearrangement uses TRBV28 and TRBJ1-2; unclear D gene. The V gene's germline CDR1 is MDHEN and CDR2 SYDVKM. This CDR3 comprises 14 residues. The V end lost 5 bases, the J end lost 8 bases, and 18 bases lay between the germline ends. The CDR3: CASSARGGLEGYTF. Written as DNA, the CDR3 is TGTGCCAGCAGTGCCCGGGGAGGTCTAGAGGGCTACACCTTC.

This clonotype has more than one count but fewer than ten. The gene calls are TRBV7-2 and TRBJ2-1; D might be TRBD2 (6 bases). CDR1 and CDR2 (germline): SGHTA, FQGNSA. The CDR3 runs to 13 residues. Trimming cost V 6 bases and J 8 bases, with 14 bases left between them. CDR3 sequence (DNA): TGTGCCAGCAGTACACAAATAGCGGATGAGCAGTTCTTC. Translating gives CASSTQIADEQFF.

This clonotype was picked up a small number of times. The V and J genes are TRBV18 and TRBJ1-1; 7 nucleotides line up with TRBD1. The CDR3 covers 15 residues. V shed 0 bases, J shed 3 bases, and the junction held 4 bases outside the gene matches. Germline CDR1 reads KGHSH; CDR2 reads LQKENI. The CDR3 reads CASSPPRQGYTEAFF. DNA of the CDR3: TGTGCCAGCTCACCACCTCGACAGGGTTACACTGAAGCTTTCTTT.

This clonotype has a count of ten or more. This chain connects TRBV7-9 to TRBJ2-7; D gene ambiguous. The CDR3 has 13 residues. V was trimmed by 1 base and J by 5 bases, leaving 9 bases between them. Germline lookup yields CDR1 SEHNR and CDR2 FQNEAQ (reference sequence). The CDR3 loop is CASSLVGFHEQYF. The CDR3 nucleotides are TGTGCCAGCAGCTTAGTCGGGTTCCACGAGCAGTACTTC.

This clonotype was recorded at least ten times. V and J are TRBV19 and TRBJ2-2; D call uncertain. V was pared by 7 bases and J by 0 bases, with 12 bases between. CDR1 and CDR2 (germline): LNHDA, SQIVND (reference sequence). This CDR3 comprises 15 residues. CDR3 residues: CASNSVVTNTGELFF. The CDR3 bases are TGTGCCAGTAACTCGGTAGTCACGAACACCGGGGAGCTGTTTTTT.

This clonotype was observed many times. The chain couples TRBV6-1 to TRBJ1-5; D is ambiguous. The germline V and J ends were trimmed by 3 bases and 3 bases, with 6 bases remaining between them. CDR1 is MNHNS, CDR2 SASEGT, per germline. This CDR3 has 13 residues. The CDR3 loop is CASSDSLNQPQHF. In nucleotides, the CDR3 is TGTGCCAGCAGTGACAGTCTCAATCAGCCCCAGCATTTT.

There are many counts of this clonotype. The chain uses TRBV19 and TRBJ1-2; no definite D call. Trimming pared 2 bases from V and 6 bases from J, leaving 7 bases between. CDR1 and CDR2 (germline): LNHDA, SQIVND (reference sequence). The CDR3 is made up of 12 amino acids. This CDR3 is CASSILQDGYTF. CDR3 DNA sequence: TGTGCCAGTAGTATATTGCAAGATGGCTACACCTTC. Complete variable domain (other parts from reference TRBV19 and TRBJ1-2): DGGITQSPKYLFRKEGQNVTLSCEQNLNHDAMYWYRQDPGQGLRLIYYSQIVNDFQKGDIAEGYSVSREKKESFPLTVTSAQKNPTAFYLCASSILQDGYTFGSGTRLTVV.

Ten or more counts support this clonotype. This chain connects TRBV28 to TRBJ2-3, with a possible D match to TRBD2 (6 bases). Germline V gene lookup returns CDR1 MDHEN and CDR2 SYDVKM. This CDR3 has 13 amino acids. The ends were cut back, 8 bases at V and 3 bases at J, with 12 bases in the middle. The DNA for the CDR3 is TGTGCCAGCGGCTCCGGGGGAACAGATACGCAGTATTTT. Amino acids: CASGSGGTDTQYF.

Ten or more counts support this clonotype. CDR3: CASSEEGGKETQYF. The CDR3 DNA reads as TGTGCCAGCAGTGAAGAAGGGGGCAAGGAGACCCAGTACTTC. The chain has TRBV2 and TRBJ2-5, with 7 bases lining up with TRBD1. J gave up 5 bases and V 1 base, and 4 bases lay outside the gene matches. Germline lookup yields CDR1 SNHLY and CDR2 FYNNEI. The CDR3 is 14 amino acids.

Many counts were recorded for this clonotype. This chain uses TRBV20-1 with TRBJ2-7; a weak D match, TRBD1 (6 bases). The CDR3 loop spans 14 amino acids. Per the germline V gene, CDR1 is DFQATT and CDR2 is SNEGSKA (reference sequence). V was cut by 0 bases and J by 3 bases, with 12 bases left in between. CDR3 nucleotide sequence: TGCAGTGCTAGAGATCCAGGGGCGGGCTACGAGCAGTACTTC. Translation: CSARDPGAGYEQYF.

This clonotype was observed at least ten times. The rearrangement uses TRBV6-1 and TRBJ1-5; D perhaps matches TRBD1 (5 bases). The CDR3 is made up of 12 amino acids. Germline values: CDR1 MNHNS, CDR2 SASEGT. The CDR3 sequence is CVSGGEGQPQHF. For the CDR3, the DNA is TGTGTCTCTGGGGGGGAGGGGCAGCCCCAGCATTTT.

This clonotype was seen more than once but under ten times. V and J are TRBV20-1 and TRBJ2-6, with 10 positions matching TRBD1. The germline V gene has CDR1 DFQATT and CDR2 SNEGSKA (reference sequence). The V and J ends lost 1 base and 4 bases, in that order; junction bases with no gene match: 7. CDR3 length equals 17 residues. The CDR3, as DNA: TGCAGTGCTAGAGTGACAGGGGGCGCGACCGGGGCCAACGTCCTGACTTTC. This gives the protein CSARVTGGATGANVLTF.

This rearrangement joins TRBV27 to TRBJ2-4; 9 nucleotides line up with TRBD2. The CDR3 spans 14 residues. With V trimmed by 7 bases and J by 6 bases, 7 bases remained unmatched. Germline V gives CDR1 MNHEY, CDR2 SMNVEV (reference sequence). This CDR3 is CASNAGGPGNIQYF. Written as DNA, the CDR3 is TGTGCCAGCAACGCGGGAGGGCCAGGAAACATTCAGTACTTC.

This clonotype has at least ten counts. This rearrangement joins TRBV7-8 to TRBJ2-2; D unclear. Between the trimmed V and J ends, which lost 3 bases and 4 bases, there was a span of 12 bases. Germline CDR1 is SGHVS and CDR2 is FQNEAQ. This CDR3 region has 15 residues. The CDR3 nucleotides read TGTGCCAGCAGCTTCAATACAGAAACCACCGGGGAGCTGTTTTTT. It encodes CASSFNTETTGELFF.

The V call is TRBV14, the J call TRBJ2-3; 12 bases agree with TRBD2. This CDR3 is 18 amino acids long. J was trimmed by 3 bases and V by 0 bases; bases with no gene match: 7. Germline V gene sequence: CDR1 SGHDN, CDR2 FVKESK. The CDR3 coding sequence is TGTGCCAGCAGCCAAGATTGGACCCTAGCGGGAGGGACAGATACGCAGTATTTT. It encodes CASSQDWTLAGGTDTQYF.

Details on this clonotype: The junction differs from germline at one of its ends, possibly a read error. CDR3 sequence: CASSLGALAGFF. The CDR3 nucleotides are TGTGCCAGCAGCTTAGGGGCGTTGGCGGGGTTCTTC. The gene calls are TRBV7-9 and TRBJ1-2; D is unclear. This CDR3 has 12 residues. CDR1 is SEHNR, CDR2 FQNEAQ, per germline (reference sequence).

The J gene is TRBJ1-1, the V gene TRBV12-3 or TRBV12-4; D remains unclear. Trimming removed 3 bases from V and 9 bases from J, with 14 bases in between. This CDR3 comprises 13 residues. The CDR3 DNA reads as TGTGCCAGCAGTTTGCCGGGCCCTATTAAAGCTTTCTTT. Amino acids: CASSLPGPIKAFF.

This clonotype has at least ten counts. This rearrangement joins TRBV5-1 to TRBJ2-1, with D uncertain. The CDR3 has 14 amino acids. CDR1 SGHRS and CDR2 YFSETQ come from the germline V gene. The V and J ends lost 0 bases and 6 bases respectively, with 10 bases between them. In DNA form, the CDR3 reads TGCGCCAGCAGCTTGGGAGGAGCCCTCAATGAGCAGTTCTTC. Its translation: CASSLGGALNEQFF.

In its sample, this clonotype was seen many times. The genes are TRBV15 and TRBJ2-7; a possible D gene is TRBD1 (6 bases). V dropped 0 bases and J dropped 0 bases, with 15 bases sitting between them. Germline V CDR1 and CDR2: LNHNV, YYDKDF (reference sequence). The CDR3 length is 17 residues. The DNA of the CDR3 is TGTGCCACCAGCAGAGACCAGATTCCAGGGGTCTCCTACGAGCAGTACTTC. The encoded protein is CATSRDQIPGVSYEQYF.

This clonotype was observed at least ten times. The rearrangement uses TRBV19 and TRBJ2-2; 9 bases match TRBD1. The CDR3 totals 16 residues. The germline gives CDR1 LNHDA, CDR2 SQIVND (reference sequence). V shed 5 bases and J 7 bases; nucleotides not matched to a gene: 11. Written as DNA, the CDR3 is TGTGCCAGTAGTCTCGCCGGGACAGGGTACGACGGGGAGCTGTTTTTT. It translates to CASSLAGTGYDGELFF.

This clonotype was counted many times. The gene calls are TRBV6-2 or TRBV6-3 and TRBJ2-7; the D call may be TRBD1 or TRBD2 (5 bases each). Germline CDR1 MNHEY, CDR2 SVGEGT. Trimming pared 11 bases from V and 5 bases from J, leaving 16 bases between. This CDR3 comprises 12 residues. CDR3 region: CAGGHVWNEQYF. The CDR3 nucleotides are TGTGCCGGAGGACACGTTTGGAACGAGCAGTACTTC.

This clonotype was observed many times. The CDR3 protein is CAISDRGSDNQPQHF. The DNA for the CDR3 is TGTGCCATCAGTGACAGAGGATCTGACAATCAGCCCCAGCATTTT. The rearrangement uses TRBV10-3 and TRBJ1-5; D is unresolved. Germline CDR1 ENHRY, CDR2 SYGVKD. Trimming removed 3 bases at V and 3 bases at J, with 12 bases between. This CDR3 has 15 residues.

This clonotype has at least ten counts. CDR3 bases: TGTGCCAGCAGTTCCCGGACAGGGTCCTACGAGCAGTACTTC. Amino acids: CASSSRTGSYEQYF. This sequence joins TRBV28 and TRBJ2-7; 8 bases align to TRBD1. The CDR3 is 14 amino acids. V was pared by 4 bases and J by 1 base, with 3 bases of the junction left unmatched. Germline CDR1 reads MDHEN; CDR2 reads SYDVKM.

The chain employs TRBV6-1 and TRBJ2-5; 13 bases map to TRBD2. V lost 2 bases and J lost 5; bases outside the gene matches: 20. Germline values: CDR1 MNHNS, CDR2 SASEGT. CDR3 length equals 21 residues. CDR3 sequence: CASSEMVRGTSGTVAIETQYF. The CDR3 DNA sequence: TGTGCCAGCAGTGAAATGGTCCGTGGGACTAGCGGGACAGTCGCGATCGAGACCCAGTACTTC.

The CDR3 region is CASSIRGRGAKNIQYF. For the CDR3, the DNA is TGTGCCAGTAGTATCCGCGGGAGAGGGGCCAAAAACATTCAGTACTTC. V usage is TRBV19 and J usage is TRBJ2-4; TRBD2 matches 7 bases. The CDR3 covers 16 residues. Germline loops: CDR1 LNHDA, CDR2 SQIVND (reference sequence). V was pared by 3 bases and J by 1 base, with 6 bases of the junction left unmatched.

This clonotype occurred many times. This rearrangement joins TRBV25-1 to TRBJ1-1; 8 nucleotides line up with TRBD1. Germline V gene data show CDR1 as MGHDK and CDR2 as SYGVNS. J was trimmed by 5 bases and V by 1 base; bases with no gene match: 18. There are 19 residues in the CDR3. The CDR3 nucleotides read TGTGCCAGCAGTGAATTGGCAGGGGGCGATTCTTCTAGTGGGACTGAAGCTTTCTTT. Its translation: CASSELAGGDSSSGTEAFF.

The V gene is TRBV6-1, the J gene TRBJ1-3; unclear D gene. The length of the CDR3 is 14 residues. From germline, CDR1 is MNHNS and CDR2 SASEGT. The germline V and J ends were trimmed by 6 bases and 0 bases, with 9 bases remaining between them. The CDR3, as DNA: TGTGCCAGCAGGTCAGCAGACTCTGGAAACACCATATATTTT. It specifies CASRSADSGNTIYF.

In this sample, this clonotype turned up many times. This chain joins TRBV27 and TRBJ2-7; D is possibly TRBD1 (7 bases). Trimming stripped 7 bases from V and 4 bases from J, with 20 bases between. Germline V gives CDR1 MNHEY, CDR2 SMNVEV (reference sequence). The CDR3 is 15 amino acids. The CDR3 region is CASKVAGLGQYEQYF. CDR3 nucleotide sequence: TGTGCCAGCAAAGTTGCGGGGTTGGGACAGTACGAGCAGTACTTC.